This T cell receptor beta chain was retrieved from a study of vaccination and CD4 T cells after COVID-19. CDR3 length: 18 amino acids. J gave up 2 bases and V 3 bases, and 13 bases lay outside the gene matches. CDR1 and CDR2 (germline): SGHTA, FQGNSA. Treatment reported: approximately 9-day PBMC culture with coronavirus spike peptide pools or control peptides (ViraFEST assay). Antigen-specific T cells were expanded with peptide pools by ViraFEST, and TCRs were then sequenced. Each well received approximately 1.8 million PBMCs, cultured with 7.5 to 10 IU/ml IL-2 and 8 to 10 ug/ml peptide pools. At the Johns Hopkins FTIC core, DNA taken from cultured CD4+ T cells was sequenced by way of the Oncomine TCR Beta short-read assay. TCRdb processed the PCR reads anew with MiXCR; each CDR3 protein has one entry. The profile shows more than 10,000 distinct CDR3 sequences, around 59% of them singletons. Concerning this clonotype itself: Antigen specificity is unknown.

The receptor comes from a human donor who had recovered from COVID-19. The specimen was CD4+ T cells from blood, cultured in vitro. The chain couples TRBV7-2 to TRBJ2-7; TRBD2 aligns across 10 bases. The CDR3 sequence is CASSLAAGSTSGAYEQYF. Written as DNA, the CDR3 is TGTGCCAGCAGCTTGGCGGCAGGGTCTACTAGCGGGGCCTACGAGCAGTACTTC.